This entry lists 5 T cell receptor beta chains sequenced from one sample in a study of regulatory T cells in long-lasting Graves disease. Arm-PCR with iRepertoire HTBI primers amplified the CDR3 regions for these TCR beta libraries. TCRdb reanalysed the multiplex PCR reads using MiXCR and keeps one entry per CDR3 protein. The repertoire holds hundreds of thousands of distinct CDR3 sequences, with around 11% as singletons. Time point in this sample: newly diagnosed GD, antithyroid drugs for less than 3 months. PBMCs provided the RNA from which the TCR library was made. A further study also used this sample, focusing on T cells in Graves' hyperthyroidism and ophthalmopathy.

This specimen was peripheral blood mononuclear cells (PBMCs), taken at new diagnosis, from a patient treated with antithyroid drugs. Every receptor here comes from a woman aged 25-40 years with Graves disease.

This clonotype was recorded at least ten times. The CDR3 here is CATSDRKNEQFF. The CDR3, as DNA: TGTGCCACCTCGGACCGGAAGAATGAGCAGTTCTTC. V is TRBV12-3 or TRBV12-4 and J is TRBJ2-1; D is ambiguous. This CDR3 is built from 12 residues. Trimming left V 10 bases short and J 7 bases short, with 14 bases between.

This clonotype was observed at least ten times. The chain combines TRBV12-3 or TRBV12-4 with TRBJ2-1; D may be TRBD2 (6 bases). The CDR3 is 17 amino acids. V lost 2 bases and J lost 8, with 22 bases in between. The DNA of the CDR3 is TGTGCCAGCAGTTTATGGCGGGACGACCCCCGGATCGATGAGCAGTTCTTC. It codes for CASSLWRDDPRIDEQFF.

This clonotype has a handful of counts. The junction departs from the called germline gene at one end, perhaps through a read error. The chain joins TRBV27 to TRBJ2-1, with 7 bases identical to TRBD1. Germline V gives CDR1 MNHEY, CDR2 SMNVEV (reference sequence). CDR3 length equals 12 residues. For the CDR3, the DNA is TGTGCCGGCAGACAGGGATGGGATGAGCAGTTCTTC. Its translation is CAGRQGWDEQFF.

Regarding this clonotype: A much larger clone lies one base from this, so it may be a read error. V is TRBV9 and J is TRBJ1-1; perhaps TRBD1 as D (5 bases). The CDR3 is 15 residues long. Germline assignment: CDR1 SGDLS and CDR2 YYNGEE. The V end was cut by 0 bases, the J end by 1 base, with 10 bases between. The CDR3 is CASSVGDGKNTEAFF. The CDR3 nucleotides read TGTGCCAGCAGCGTAGGGGACGGGAAGAACACTGAAGCTTTCTTT.

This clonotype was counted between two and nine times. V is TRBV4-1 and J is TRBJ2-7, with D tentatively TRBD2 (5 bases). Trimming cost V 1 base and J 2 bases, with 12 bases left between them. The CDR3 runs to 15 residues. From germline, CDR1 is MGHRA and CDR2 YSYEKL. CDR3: CASSQGIGVPYEQYF. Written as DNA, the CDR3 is TGCGCCAGCAGCCAAGGGATCGGGGTCCCCTACGAGCAGTACTTC.